This T cell receptor (beta chain) was recovered during a study of stem cell transplantation in POMP-related autoinflammatory disease. Overall study context: Pre-transplant patients had naive-skewed CD4+ T cells and few CD8+ T cells.

In its sample, this clone was seen a few times. From germline, CDR1 is SNHLY and CDR2 FYNNEI. The CDR3 sequence is 12 residues long. Trimming pared 9 bases from V and 0 bases from J, leaving 8 bases between. Here immunoSEQ multiplex PCR was the method, and the copy in TCRdb shows in-frame clones only, minus some. The table has tens of thousands of clones, approximately 91% seen once. The chain is built from TRBV2 and TRBJ1-1; D uncertain. The origin of this receptor is a human patient with POMP-related autoinflammation and immune dysregulation (PRAID). The graft donor may account for some of the T cells. The material was CD4+ T cells from PBMCs, obtained after stem cell transplantation. The CDR3 protein is CARSILNTEAFF. The CDR3 coding sequence is TGTGCCAGGAGCATACTGAACACTGAAGCTTTCTTT.